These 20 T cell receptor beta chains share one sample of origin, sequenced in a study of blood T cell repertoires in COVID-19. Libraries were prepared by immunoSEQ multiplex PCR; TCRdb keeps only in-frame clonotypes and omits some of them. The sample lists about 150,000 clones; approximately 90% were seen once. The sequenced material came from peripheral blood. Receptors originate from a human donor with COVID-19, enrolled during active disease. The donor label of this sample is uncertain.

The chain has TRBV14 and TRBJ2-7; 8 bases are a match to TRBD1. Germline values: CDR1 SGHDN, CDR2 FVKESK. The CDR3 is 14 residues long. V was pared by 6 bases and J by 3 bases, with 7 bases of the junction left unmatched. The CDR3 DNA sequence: TGTGCCAGCAGGAAGACAGGGGCCTTCTACGAGCAGTACTTC. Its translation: CASRKTGAFYEQYF.

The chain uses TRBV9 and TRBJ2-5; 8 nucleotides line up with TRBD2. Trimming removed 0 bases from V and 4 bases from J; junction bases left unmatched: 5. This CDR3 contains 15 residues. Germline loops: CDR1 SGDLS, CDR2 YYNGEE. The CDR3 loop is CASSVGATSGETQYF. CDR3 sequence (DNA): TGTGCCAGCAGCGTAGGGGCTACTAGCGGAGAGACCCAGTACTTC.

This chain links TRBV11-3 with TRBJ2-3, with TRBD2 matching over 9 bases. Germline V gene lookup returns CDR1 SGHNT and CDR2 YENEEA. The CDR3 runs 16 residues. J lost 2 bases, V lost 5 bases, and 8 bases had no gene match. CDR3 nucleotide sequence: TGTGCCAGCAGCACGGGACTAGCAGCAACCACAGATACGCAGTATTTT. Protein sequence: CASSTGLAATTDTQYF.

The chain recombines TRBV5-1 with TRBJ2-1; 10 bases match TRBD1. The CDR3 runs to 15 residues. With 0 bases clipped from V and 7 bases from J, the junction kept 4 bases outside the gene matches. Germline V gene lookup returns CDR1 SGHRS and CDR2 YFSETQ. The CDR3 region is CASSLGQGAGNEQFF. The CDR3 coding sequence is TGCGCCAGCAGCTTGGGACAGGGGGCGGGGAATGAGCAGTTCTTC. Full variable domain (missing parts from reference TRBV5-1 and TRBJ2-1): KAGVTQTPRYLIKTRGQQVTLSCSPISGHRSVSWYQQTPGQGLQFLFEYFSETQRNKGNFPGRFSGRQFSNSRSEMNVSTLELGDSALYLCASSLGQGAGNEQFFGPGTRLTVL.

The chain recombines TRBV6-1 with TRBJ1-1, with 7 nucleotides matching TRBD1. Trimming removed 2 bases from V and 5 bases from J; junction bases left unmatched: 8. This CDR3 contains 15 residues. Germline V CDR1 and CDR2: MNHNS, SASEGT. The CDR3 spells CASSEWYRGGTEAFF. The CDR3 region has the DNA TGTGCCAGCAGTGAATGGTACAGGGGCGGGACTGAAGCTTTCTTT.

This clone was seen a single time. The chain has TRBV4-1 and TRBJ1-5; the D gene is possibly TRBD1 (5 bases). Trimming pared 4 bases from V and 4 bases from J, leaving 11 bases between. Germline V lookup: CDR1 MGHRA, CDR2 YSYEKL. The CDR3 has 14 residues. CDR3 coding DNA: TGCGCCAGCAGCCGCCCCGGGGGGAATCAGCCCCAGCATTTT. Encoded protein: CASSRPGGNQPQHF.

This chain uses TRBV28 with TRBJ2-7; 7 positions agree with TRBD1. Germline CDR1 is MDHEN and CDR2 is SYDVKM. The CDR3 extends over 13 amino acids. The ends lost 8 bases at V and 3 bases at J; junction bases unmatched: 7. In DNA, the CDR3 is TGTGCCAGCCGGCAGGGGACAGACTACGAGCAGTACTTC. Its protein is CASRQGTDYEQYF.

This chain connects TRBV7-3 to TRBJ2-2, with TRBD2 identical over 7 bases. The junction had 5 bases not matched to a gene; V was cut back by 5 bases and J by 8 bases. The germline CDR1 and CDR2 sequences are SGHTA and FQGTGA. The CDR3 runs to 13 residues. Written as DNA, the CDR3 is TGTGCCAGCAGCATGCGGGAGTCTGGGGAGCTGTTTTTT. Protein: CASSMRESGELFF. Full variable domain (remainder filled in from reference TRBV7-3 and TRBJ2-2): GAGVSQTPSNKVTEKGKYVELRCDPISGHTALYWYRQSLGQGPEFLIYFQGTGAADDSGLPNDRFFAVRPEGSVSTLKIQRTERGDSAVYLCASSMRESGELFFGEGSRLTVL.

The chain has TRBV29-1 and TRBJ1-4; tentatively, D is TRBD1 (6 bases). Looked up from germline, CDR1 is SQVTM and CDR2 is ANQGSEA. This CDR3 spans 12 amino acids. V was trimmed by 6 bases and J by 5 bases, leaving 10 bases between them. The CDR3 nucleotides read TGCAGCGTAAGACAGGCGAATGAAAAACTGTTTTTT. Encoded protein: CSVRQANEKLFF.

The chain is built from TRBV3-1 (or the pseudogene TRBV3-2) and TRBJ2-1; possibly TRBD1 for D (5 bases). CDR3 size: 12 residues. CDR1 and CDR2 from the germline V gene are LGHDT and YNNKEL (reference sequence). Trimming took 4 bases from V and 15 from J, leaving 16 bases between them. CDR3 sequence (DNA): TGTGCCAGCAGCCTACGACAGCGACGGGTGTTCTTC. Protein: CASSLRQRRVFF.

The CDR3 sequence is CASSISNYNEQFF. For the CDR3, the DNA is TGTGCCAGTAGTATTTCAAATTACAATGAGCAGTTCTTC. The J gene is TRBJ2-1, the V gene TRBV19; D gene unclear. This CDR3 spans 13 amino acids. CDR1 LNHDA and CDR2 SQIVND come from the germline V gene (reference sequence). V was shortened by 3 bases and J by 4 bases, with 7 bases between the two germline ends.

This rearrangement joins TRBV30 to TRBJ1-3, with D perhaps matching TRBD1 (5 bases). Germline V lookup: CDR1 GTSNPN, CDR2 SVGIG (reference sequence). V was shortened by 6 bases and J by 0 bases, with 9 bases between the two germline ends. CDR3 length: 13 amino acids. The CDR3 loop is CACNRYSGNTIYF. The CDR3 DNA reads TGTGCCTGTAACAGGTACTCTGGAAACACCATATATTTT.

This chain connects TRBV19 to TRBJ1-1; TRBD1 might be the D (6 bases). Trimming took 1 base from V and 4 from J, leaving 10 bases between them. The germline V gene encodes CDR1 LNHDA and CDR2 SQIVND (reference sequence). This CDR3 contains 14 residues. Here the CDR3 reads CASSIARDTTEAFF. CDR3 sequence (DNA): TGTGCCAGTAGTATAGCCCGGGACACCACTGAAGCTTTCTTT.

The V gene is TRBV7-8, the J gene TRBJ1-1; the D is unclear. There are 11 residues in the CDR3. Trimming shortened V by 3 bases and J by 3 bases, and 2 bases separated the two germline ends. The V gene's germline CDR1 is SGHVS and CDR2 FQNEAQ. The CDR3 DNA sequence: TGTGCCAGCAGCTTCGACACTGAAGCTTTCTTT. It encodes CASSFDTEAFF. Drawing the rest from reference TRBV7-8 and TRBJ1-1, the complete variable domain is GAGVSQSPRYKVAKRGQDVALRCDPISGHVSLFWYQQALGQGPEFLTYFQNEAQLDKSGLPSDRFFAERPEGSVSTLKIQRTQQEDSAVYLCASSFDTEAFFGQGTRLTVV.

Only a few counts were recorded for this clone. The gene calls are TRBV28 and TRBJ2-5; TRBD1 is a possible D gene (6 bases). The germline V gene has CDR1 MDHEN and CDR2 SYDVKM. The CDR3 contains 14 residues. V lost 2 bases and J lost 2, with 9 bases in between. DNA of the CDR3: TGTGCCAGCAGTTTAGCGCAGGGGCAAGAGACCCAGTACTTC. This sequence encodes CASSLAQGQETQYF.

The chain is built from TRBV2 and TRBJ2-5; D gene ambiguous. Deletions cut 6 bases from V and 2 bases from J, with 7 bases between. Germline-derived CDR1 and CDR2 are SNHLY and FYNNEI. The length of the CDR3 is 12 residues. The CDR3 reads CASRLLQETQYF. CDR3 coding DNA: TGTGCCAGCAGACTGCTACAAGAGACCCAGTACTTC.

The CDR3 sequence is CASSLGLTEGNTIYF. Written as DNA, the CDR3 is TGTGCCAGCAGCTTGGGATTAACAGAGGGAAACACCATATATTTT. J is TRBJ1-3 and V is TRBV5-4; D is unresolved. The V and J ends lost 0 bases and 4 bases respectively, with 11 bases between them. CDR3 size: 15 residues. The germline gives CDR1 SGHNT, CDR2 YYREEE (reference sequence).

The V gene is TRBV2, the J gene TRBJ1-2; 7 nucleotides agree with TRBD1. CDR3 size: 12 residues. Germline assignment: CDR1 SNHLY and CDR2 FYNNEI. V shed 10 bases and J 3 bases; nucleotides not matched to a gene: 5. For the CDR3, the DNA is TGTGCCACCACAGACAGGGACTATGGCTACACCTTC. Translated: CATTDRDYGYTF.

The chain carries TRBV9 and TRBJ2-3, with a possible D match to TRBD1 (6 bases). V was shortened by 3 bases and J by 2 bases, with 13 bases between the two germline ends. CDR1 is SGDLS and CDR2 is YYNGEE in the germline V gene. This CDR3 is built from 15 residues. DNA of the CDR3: TGTGCCAGCAGCGCCCTGGACAGTTCCACAGATACGCAGTATTTT. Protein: CASSALDSSTDTQYF.

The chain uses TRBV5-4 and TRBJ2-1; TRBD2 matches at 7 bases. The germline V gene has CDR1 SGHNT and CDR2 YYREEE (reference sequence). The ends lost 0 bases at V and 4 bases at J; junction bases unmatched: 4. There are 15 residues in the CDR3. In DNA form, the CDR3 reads TGTGCCAGCAGCTTGGCCGGCGGGGGATACAATGAGCAGTTCTTC. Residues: CASSLAGGGYNEQFF.